The sequence of this T cell receptor (beta chain) was determined in a study of T cell changes during pregnancy in multiple sclerosis. Sequencing was performed with immunoSEQ multiplex PCR; in TCRdb, only in-frame clones are kept and a portion is missing. The sample lists roughly 93,000 clones; approximately 90% were seen once. Germline trimming cut 7 bases from V and 0 bases from J; bases unmatched to any gene: 7. The germline V gene has CDR1 LGHNA and CDR2 YNFKEQ. The CDR3 consists of 15 residues. The sequence came from a female donor in good health, enrolled as a control in a pregnancy study. The sample in question was peripheral blood, obtained in the first trimester of pregnancy. The rearrangement joins TRBV4-2 to TRBJ1-1, with 8 bases aligning to TRBD1. This CDR3 reads CASTPGTGMNTEAFF. In nucleotides, the CDR3 is TGTGCCAGCACGCCCGGGACAGGAATGAACACTGAAGCTTTCTTT.